The entry that follows covers one T cell receptor beta chain sequence. From germline, CDR1 is SEHNR and CDR2 FQNEAQ (reference sequence). Trimming took off 6 bases at V and 7 bases at J, with 12 bases between the two ends. CDR3 length equals 12 residues. One Seattle source followed patients from active infection through their disease course. Clones were sequenced by immunoSEQ multiplex PCR, and TCRdb holds only the in-frame ones, with some missing. The sample has fewer than 450,000 clones, about 87% seen once; the top ten hold over 9.5%. The record originates from a study of blood T cell repertoires in COVID-19. Across the whole study: Sample material is recorded as cDNA or gDNA derived from T cells, B-cell-depleted T cells, or PBMCs.

The sample taken for sequencing was peripheral blood. This sequence originates from a woman in her fifties or sixties with COVID-19, enrolled during active disease. This chain links TRBV7-9 with TRBJ1-1; tentatively, D is TRBD1 (6 bases). Written as DNA, the CDR3 is TGTGCCAGCAGTCTCGGACAGTATGAAGCTTTCTTT. This translates into CASSLGQYEAFF. The variable domain in full, completed from reference TRBV7-9 and TRBJ1-1, reads DTGVSQNPRHKITKRGQNVTFRCDPISEHNRLYWYRQTLGQGPEFLTYFQNEAQLEKSRLLSDRFSAERPKGSFSTLEIQRTEQGDSAMYLCASSLGQYEAFFGQGTRLTVV.